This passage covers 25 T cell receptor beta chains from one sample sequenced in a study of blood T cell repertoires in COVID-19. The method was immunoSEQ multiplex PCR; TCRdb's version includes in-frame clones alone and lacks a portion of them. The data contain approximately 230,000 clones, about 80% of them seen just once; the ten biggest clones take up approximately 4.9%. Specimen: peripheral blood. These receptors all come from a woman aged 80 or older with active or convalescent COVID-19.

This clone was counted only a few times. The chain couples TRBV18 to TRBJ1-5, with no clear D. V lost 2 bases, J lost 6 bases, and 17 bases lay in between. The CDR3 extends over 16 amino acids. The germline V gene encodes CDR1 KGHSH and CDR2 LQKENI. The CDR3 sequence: CASSPSVARVAQPQHF. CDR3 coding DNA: TGTGCCAGCTCACCATCCGTGGCGAGGGTGGCTCAGCCCCAGCATTTT.

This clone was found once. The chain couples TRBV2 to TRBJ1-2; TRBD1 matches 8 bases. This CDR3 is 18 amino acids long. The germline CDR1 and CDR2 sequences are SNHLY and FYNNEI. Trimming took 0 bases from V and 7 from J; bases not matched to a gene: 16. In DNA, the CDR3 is TGTGCCAGCAGTGAAGCGCGAGGACAGGGCTTGGGTAATCGTGGCTACACCTTC. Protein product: CASSEARGQGLGNRGYTF.

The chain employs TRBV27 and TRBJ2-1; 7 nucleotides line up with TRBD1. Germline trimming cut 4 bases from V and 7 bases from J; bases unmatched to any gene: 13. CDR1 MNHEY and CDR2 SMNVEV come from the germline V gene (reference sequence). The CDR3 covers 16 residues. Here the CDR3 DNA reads TGTGCCAGCAGTTCCACCCGACAGGGAGTCATAAATGAGCAGTTCTTC. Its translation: CASSSTRQGVINEQFF.

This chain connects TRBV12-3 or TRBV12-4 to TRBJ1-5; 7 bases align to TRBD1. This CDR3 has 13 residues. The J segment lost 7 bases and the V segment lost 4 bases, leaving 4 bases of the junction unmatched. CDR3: CASSSNRGQPQHF. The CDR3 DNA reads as TGTGCCAGCAGTTCAAACAGGGGACAGCCCCAGCATTTT.

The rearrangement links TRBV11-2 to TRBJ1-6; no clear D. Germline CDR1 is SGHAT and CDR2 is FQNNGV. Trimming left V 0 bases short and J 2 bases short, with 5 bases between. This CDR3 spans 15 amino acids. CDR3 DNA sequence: TGTGCCAGCAGCTTAGATCTCCCCTATAATTCACCCCTCCACTTT. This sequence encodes CASSLDLPYNSPLHF.

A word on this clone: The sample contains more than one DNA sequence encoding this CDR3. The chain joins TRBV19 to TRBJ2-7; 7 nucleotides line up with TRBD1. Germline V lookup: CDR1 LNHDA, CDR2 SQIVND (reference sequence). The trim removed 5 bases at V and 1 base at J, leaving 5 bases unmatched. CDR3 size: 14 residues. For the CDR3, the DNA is TGTGCCAGTAGTCCACGACAGGGATCCTACGAGCAGTACTTC. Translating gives CASSPRQGSYEQYF.

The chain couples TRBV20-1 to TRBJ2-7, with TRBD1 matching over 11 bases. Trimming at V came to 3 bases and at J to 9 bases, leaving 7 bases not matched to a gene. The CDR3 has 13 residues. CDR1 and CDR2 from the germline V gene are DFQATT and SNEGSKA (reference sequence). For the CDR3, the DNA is TGCAGTGCTAGTTGGGACAGGGGGTTTGGGCAGTACTTC. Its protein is CSASWDRGFGQYF.

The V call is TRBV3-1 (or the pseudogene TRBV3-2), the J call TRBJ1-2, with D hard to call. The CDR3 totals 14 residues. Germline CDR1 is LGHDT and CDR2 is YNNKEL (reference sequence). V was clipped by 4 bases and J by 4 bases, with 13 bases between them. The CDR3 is CASSPLGVSYGYTF. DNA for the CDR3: TGTGCCAGCAGCCCGCTCGGAGTGTCCTATGGCTACACCTTC.

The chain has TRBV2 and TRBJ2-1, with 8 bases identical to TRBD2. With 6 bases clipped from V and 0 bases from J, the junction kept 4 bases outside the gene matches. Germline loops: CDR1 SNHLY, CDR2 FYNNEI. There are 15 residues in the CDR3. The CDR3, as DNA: TGTGCCAGCAGAAGCGGGAGTGGCTCCTACAATGAGCAGTTCTTC. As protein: CASRSGSGSYNEQFF.

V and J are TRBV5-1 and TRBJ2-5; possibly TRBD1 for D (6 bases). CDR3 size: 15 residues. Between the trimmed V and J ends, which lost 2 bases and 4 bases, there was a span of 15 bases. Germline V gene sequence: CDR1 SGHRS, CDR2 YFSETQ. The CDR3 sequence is CASSLLQGRTETQYF. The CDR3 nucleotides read TGCGCCAGCAGCTTACTTCAGGGGCGTACAGAGACCCAGTACTTC.

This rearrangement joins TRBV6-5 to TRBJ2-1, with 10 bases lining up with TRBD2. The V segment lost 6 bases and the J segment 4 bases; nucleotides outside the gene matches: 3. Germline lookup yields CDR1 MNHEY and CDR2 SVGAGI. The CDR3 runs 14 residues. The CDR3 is CASRLSGRYNEQFF. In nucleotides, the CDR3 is TGTGCCAGCAGGCTTAGCGGGAGGTACAATGAGCAGTTCTTC.

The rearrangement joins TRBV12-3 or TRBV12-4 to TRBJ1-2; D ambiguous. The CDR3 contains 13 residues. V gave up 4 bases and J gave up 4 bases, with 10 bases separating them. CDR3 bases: TGTGCCAGCAGTTCGCAGGTTGGCTATGGCTACACCTTC. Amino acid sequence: CASSSQVGYGYTF.

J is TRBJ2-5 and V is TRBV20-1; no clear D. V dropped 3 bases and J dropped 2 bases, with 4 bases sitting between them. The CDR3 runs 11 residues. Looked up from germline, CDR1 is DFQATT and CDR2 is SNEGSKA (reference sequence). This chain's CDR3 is CSASVQETQYF. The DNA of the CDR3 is TGCAGTGCTAGCGTTCAAGAGACCCAGTACTTC.

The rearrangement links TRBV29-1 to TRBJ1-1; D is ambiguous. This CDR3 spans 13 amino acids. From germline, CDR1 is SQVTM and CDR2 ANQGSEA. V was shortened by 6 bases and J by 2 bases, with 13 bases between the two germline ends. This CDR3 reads CSVNTGINTEAFF. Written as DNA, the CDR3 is TGCAGCGTCAATACCGGGATCAACACTGAAGCTTTCTTT.

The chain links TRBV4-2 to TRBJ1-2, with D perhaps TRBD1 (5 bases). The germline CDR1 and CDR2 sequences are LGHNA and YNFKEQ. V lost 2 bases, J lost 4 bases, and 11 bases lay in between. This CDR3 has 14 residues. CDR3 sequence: CASSQPQGTYGYTF. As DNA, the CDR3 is TGTGCCAGCAGCCAACCTCAGGGAACCTATGGCTACACCTTC.

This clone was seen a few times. Here the CDR3 reads CASSRGQGKTGELFF. Here the CDR3 DNA reads TGTGCCAGCTCACGCGGACAGGGGAAGACCGGGGAGCTGTTTTTT. V is TRBV18 and J is TRBJ2-2; the match to TRBD1 covers 9 bases. This CDR3 has 15 residues. V lost 4 bases to trimming and J lost 5 bases; unmatched junction nucleotides: 5. The germline V gene has CDR1 KGHSH and CDR2 LQKENI.

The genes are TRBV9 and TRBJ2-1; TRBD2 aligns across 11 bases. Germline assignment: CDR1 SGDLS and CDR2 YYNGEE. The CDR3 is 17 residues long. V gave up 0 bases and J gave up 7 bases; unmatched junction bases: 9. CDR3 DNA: TGTGCCAGCAGCGTAGCGGCGGCTAGCGGGAGGTATAATGAGCAGTTCTTC. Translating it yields CASSVAAASGRYNEQFF.

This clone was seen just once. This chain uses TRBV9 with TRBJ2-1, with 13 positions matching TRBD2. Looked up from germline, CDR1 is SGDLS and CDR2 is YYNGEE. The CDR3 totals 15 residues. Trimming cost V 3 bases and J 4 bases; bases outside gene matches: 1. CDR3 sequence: CASSELAGGYNEQFF. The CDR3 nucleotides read TGTGCCAGCAGCGAACTAGCGGGGGGGTACAATGAGCAGTTCTTC.

CDR3 residues: CASKRGRGYGYTF. The CDR3 coding sequence is TGTGCCAGCAAAAGGGGGCGCGGGTATGGCTACACCTTC. The V and J genes are TRBV19 and TRBJ1-2; 7 bases line up with TRBD1. Germline CDR1 reads LNHDA; CDR2 reads SQIVND (reference sequence). V shed 9 bases, J shed 5 bases, and the junction held 9 bases outside the gene matches. This CDR3 is 13 amino acids long.

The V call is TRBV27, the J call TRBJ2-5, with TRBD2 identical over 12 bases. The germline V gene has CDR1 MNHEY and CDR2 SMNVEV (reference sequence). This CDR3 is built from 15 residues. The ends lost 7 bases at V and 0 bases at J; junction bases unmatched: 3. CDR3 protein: CASTRTSGNQETQYF. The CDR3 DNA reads TGTGCCAGCACCCGGACTAGCGGGAACCAAGAGACCCAGTACTTC.

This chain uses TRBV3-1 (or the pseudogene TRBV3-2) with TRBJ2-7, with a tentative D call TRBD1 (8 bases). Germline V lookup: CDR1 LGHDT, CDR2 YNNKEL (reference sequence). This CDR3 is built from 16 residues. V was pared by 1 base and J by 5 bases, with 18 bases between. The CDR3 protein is CASSQGGGQVWDEQYF. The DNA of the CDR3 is TGTGCCAGCAGCCAAGGGGGGGGACAGGTCTGGGACGAGCAGTACTTC.

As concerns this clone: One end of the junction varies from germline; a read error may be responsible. The CDR3 spells CASSVTGGTDTQYF. Here the CDR3 DNA reads TGTGCTAGCAGCGTTACAGGGGGCACAGATACGCAGTATTTT. This chain connects TRBV7-7 to TRBJ2-3; 7 bases are a match to TRBD1. This CDR3 has 14 residues. Germline CDR1 SSHAT, CDR2 FNYEAQ (reference sequence).

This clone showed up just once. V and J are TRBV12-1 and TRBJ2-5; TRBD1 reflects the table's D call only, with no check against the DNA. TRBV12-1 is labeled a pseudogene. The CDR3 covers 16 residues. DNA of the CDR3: TGTGCCAGCAGCTTTGGGTCGACACTCAGGGGGGAGACCCAGTACTTC. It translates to CASSFGSTLRGETQYF.

The CDR3 protein is CATRSGGTDTQYF. As DNA, the CDR3 is TGTGCCACCAGGTCAGGGGGAACAGATACGCAGTATTTT. The chain employs TRBV15 and TRBJ2-3; 7 nucleotides agree with TRBD1. The trim removed 6 bases at V and 3 bases at J, leaving 3 bases unmatched. This CDR3 contains 13 residues. CDR1 and CDR2 from the germline V gene are LNHNV and YYDKDF (reference sequence).

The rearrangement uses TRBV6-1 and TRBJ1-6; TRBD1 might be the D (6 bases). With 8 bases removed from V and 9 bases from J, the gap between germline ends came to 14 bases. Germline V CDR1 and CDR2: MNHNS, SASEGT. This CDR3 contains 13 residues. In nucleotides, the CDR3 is TGTGCCAGCTCGACAACAGGGATTTCACCCCTCCACTTT. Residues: CASSTTGISPLHF.